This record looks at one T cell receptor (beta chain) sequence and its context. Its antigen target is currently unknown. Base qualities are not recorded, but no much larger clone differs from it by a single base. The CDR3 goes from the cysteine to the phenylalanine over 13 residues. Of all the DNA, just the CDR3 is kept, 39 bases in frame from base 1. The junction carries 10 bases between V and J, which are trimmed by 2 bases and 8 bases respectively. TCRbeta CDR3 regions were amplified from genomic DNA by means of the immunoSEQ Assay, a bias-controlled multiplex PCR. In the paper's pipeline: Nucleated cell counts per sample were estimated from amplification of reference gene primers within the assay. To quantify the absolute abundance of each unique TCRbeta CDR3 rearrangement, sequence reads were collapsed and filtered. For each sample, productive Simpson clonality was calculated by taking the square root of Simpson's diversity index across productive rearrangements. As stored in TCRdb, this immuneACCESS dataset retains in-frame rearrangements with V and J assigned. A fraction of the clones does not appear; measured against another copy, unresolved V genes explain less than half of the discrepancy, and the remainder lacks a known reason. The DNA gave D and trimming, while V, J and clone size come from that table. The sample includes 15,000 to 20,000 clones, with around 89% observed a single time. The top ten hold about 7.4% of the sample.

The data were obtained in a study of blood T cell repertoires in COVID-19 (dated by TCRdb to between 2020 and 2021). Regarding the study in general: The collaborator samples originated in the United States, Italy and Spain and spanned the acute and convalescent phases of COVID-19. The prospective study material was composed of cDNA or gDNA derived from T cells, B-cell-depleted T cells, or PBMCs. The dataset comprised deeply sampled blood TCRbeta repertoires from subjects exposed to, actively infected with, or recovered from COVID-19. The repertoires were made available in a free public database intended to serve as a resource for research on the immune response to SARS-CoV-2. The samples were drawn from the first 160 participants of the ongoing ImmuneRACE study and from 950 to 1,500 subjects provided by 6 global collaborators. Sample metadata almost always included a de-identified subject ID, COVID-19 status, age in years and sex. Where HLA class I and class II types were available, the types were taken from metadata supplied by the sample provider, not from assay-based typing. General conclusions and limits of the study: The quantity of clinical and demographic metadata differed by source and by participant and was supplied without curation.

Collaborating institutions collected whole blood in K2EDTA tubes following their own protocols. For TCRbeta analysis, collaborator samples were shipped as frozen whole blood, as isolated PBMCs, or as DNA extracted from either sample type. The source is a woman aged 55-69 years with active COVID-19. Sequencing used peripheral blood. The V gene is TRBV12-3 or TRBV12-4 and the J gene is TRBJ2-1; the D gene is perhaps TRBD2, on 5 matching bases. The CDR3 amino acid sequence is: CASSLFVGDEQFF. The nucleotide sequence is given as TGTGCCAGCAGTTTATTTGTCGGGGATGAGCAGTTCTTC.